The clone carrying this T cell receptor (beta chain) was observed at least ten times. V was pared by 4 bases and J by 6 bases, with 16 bases between. Germline values: CDR1 LNHDA, CDR2 SQIVND (reference sequence). CDR3 length: 14 amino acids. These data come from a study of Graves' ophthalmopathy and Graves' hyperthyroidism. Eligible hyperthyroidism cases comprised new diagnoses of under 2 months' duration in individuals aged 18 to 65. The diagnosis was founded upon clinical symptoms, serum thyroxine, TRAb, thyroid ultrasound and orbital computed tomography. Amplification of TCR beta CDR3 regions used RNA transcripts. HTBI primers primed a first-round RT-PCR, and a second-round multiplex PCR followed. TCRdb re-analysed the multiplex PCR reads in MiXCR, keeping a single row per CDR3 protein. Of around 1.1 million distinct CDR3 sequences in the sample, roughly 35% were seen once.

The source of this sequence is an adult man with Graves' hyperthyroidism. Material: peripheral blood or thyroid tissue (not recorded which). V and J are TRBV19 and TRBJ2-7; D assignment may be TRBD1 or TRBD2 (6 bases each). CDR3 region: CASSNYREAAEQYF. CDR3 in DNA: TGTGCCAGTAGTAACTACAGGGAGGCGGCCGAGCAGTACTTC.